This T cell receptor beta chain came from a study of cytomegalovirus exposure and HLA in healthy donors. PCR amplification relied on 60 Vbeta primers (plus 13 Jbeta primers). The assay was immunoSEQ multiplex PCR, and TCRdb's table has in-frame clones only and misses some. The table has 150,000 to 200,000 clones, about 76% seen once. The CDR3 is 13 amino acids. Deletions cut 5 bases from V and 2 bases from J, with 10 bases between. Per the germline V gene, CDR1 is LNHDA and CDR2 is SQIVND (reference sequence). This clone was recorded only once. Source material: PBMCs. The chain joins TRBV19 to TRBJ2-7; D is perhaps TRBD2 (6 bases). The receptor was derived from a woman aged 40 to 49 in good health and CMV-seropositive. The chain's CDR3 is CASSAPGAYEQYF. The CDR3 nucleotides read TGTGCCAGTAGTGCTCCGGGAGCCTACGAGCAGTACTTC.